The T cell receptor beta chain under discussion was sequenced for a study of OX40 agonist ivuxolimab in advanced cancers. The V gene's germline CDR1 is MGHDK and CDR2 SYGVNS. The CDR3 runs 14 residues. V was cut by 2 bases and J by 5 bases, with 12 bases left in between. The data were produced by immunoSEQ multiplex PCR, yet TCRdb's version contains in-frame clones alone and is incomplete. Of tens of thousands of clones listed, 80% to 90% are singletons. Researchers took blood at baseline, on cycle 4 day 1, and on cycle 7 day 1. The sample was CD4+ or CD8+ T cells sorted from blood, taken in a trial of the OX40 agonist ivuxolimab. This sequence joins TRBV25-1 and TRBJ2-5, with D possibly being TRBD1 or TRBD2 (5 bases each). The TCR was taken from an adult with an advanced solid tumor such as melanoma, head and neck, liver or kidney cancer. In DNA form, the CDR3 reads TGTGCCAGCAGTGAACACGGGGCTTCGGAGACCCAGTACTTC. Its protein product is CASSEHGASETQYF.